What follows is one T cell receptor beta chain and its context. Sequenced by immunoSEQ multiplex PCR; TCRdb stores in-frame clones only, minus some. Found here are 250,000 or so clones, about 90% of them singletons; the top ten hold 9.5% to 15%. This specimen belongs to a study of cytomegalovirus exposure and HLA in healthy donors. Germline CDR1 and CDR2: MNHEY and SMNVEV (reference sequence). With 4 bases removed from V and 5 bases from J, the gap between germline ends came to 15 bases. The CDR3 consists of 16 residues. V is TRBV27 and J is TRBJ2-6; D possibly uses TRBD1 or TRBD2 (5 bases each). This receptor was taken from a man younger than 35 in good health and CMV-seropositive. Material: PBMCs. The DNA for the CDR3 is TGTGCCAGCAGTTCTAGCCAGGGCCCCTGGGCCAACGTCCTGACTTTC. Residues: CASSSSQGPWANVLTF.